These 25 T cell receptor beta chains share one sample of origin, sequenced in a study of T cell changes during pregnancy in multiple sclerosis. Measured with immunoSEQ multiplex PCR; TCRdb has only the in-frame clones, and not every one. The data show about 53,000 clones, with over 90% seen just once and 0.5% held by the top ten. Sample: CD4+ T cells from peripheral blood mononuclear cells, taken in the third trimester of pregnancy. Receptors originate from a female donor with multiple sclerosis, enrolled in a pregnancy study.

V usage is TRBV15 and J usage is TRBJ1-4; a possible D gene is TRBD1 (6 bases). The V gene's germline CDR1 is LNHNV and CDR2 YYDKDF (reference sequence). V lost 7 bases to trimming and J lost 11 bases, with 26 bases between them. The CDR3 has 16 amino acids. CDR3 loop: CATTFYSGTPDGKLFF. The CDR3 DNA reads as TGTGCCACCACCTTTTACTCCGGGACACCAGACGGGAAACTGTTTTTT.

The rearrangement links TRBV19 to TRBJ1-4; 7 bases agree with TRBD1. The CDR3 is made up of 15 amino acids. Germline values: CDR1 LNHDA, CDR2 SQIVND (reference sequence). V dropped 6 bases and J dropped 3; count of bases not matched to a gene: 7. The CDR3 DNA sequence: TGTGCCAGTAGCGACAGGGCCTCCGCTAATGAAAAACTGTTTTTT. Protein sequence: CASSDRASANEKLFF.

The CDR3 protein is CASSLPGHTPLEAQHF. CDR3 DNA: TGTGCCAGCAGCCTCCCCGGACACACACCCTTAGAAGCCCAGCATTTT. The chain has TRBV7-8 and TRBJ1-5; the D gene is possibly TRBD1 (5 bases). V lost 5 bases and J 11 bases, leaving 25 bases between the germline ends. This CDR3 is built from 16 residues. Germline lookup yields CDR1 SGHVS and CDR2 FQNEAQ.

The chain combines TRBV5-1 with TRBJ2-7; possible D gene TRBD1, 6 bases. CDR1 and CDR2 (germline): SGHRS, YFSETQ. The length of the CDR3 is 16 residues. V was pared by 3 bases and J by 6 bases, with 22 bases between. The CDR3 bases are TGCGCCAGCAGCTCCAACGATAAGGGGGTCTTCCTCGAGCAGTACTTC. It translates to CASSSNDKGVFLEQYF.

This rearrangement joins TRBV5-1 to TRBJ2-5; the D is unclear. Germline V gives CDR1 SGHRS, CDR2 YFSETQ. Between the trimmed V and J ends, which lost 2 bases and 5 bases, there was a span of 10 bases. CDR3 length: 13 amino acids. CDR3 in amino acids: CASSLATRETQYF. DNA of the CDR3: TGCGCCAGCAGCTTAGCCACTCGCGAGACCCAGTACTTC. Combining the CDR3 with reference TRBV5-1 and TRBJ2-5 gives the whole variable domain KAGVTQTPRYLIKTRGQQVTLSCSPISGHRSVSWYQQTPGQGLQFLFEYFSETQRNKGNFPGRFSGRQFSNSRSEMNVSTLELGDSALYLCASSLATRETQYFGPGTRLLVL.

The V and J genes are TRBV2 and TRBJ2-7, with D perhaps matching TRBD2 (6 bases). CDR1 is SNHLY and CDR2 is FYNNEI in the germline V gene. The CDR3 runs to 14 residues. V was clipped by 4 bases and J by 5 bases, with 15 bases between them. The CDR3 coding sequence is TGTGCCAGCAGTGCTCCTGGGGGGATGGACGAGCAGTACTTC. Translation gives CASSAPGGMDEQYF.

The gene calls are TRBV29-1 and TRBJ2-3, with no clear D. Trimming stripped 7 bases from V and 1 base from J, with 9 bases between. This CDR3 contains 12 residues. Germline V gives CDR1 SQVTM, CDR2 ANQGSEA. The CDR3 sequence is CSGSSGTDTQYF. The CDR3 DNA reads TGCAGCGGATCGAGCGGCACAGATACGCAGTATTTT.

The rearrangement links TRBV4-2 to TRBJ2-7; 10 bases agree with TRBD2. The V gene end was trimmed by 1 base and the J gene end by 5 bases; junction bases not matched to a gene: 8. There are 16 residues in the CDR3. Germline CDR1 is LGHNA and CDR2 is YNFKEQ. DNA for the CDR3: TGTGCCAGCAGCCAAGGAGCGGGGGGGTCCTTAAACGAGCAGTACTTC. Protein product: CASSQGAGGSLNEQYF.

The chain uses TRBV25-1 and TRBJ2-3, with D possibly TRBD1 on 6 matching bases. The CDR3 sequence is 14 residues long. The V and J ends lost 3 bases and 2 bases respectively, with 9 bases between them. Looked up from germline, CDR1 is MGHDK and CDR2 is SYGVNS. DNA for the CDR3: TGTGCCAGCAGTGAGGGGGCCCTCACAGATACGCAGTATTTT. It codes for CASSEGALTDTQYF.

The gene calls are TRBV25-1 and TRBJ2-3; D is ambiguous. Trimming stripped 3 bases from V and 0 bases from J, with 13 bases between. Germline V gives CDR1 MGHDK, CDR2 SYGVNS. CDR3 length equals 16 residues. CDR3: CASSDLDGASTDTQYF. CDR3 in DNA: TGTGCCAGCAGTGATCTTGACGGAGCTAGCACAGATACGCAGTATTTT.

This rearrangement joins TRBV7-3 to TRBJ1-2; TRBD1 matches at 7 bases. Trimming took 1 base from V and 4 from J; bases not matched to a gene: 6. The CDR3 covers 15 residues. CDR1 and CDR2 (germline): SGHTA, FQGTGA. DNA for the CDR3: TGTGCCAGCAGCTTAAGCGGACAGGCTGTCTATGGCTACACCTTC. Protein sequence: CASSLSGQAVYGYTF.

The rearrangement joins TRBV5-1 to TRBJ1-2; D unresolved. Germline values: CDR1 SGHRS, CDR2 YFSETQ. This CDR3 is 11 amino acids long. Trimming removed 4 bases from V and 14 bases from J, with 15 bases in between. This chain's CDR3 is CASSGEGSRTF. Written as DNA, the CDR3 is TGCGCCAGCAGCGGGGAGGGCTCGAGGACCTTC.

The chain combines TRBV14 with TRBJ2-4; 8 positions match TRBD1. Germline lookup yields CDR1 SGHDN and CDR2 FVKESK. The CDR3 runs to 14 residues. Trimming removed 2 bases from V and 8 bases from J; junction bases left unmatched: 5. This CDR3 is CASSQPQGADIQYF. The CDR3 DNA sequence: TGTGCCAGCAGCCAACCGCAGGGGGCAGACATTCAGTACTTC.

Only one count was recorded for this clone. The CDR3 sequence is CASSLGDRGIEPQHF. The CDR3 region has the DNA TGTGCCAGCAGCTTAGGAGACAGGGGAATTGAGCCCCAGCATTTT. The V and J genes are TRBV7-9 and TRBJ1-5; 8 bases align to TRBD1. This CDR3 comprises 15 residues. Germline-derived CDR1 and CDR2 are SEHNR and FQNEAQ (reference sequence). Unmatched junction bases numbered 7, after V lost 1 base and J lost 8 bases.

The chain couples TRBV6-5 to TRBJ1-5, with unresolved D. The CDR3 runs to 14 residues. V was clipped by 5 bases and J by 3 bases, with 11 bases between them. CDR1 MNHEY and CDR2 SVGAGI come from the germline V gene. The CDR3 nucleotides are TGTGCCAGCAGTGTGGGCCAGATCAATCAGCCCCAGCATTTT. This encodes CASSVGQINQPQHF.

The chain employs TRBV5-1 and TRBJ2-2; the match to TRBD2 covers 11 bases. Germline lookup yields CDR1 SGHRS and CDR2 YFSETQ. V trimming: 2 bases; J trimming: 3 bases; junction bases outside the gene matches: 3. This CDR3 comprises 16 residues. The CDR3 loop is CASSLLAGVDTGELFF. The CDR3 DNA follows: TGCGCCAGCAGCTTACTAGCGGGGGTAGACACCGGGGAGCTGTTTTTT.

The chain links TRBV9 to TRBJ2-7; D gene unclear. V was shortened by 4 bases and J by 0 bases, with 8 bases between the two germline ends. This CDR3 contains 13 residues. CDR1 is SGDLS, CDR2 YYNGEE, per germline. The CDR3 region has the DNA TGTGCCAGCAGCCCTCCTTTCTCCTACGAGCAGTACTTC. This encodes CASSPPFSYEQYF.

This clone was observed a single time. The chain has TRBV11-3 and TRBJ1-3; a weak D match, TRBD1 (6 bases). Trimming stripped 0 bases from V and 0 bases from J, with 12 bases between. This CDR3 spans 17 amino acids. Germline V CDR1 and CDR2: SGHNT, YENEEA. The CDR3 loop is CASSLEGDTSSGNTIYF. CDR3 in DNA: TGTGCCAGCAGCTTAGAGGGGGACACTTCCTCTGGAAACACCATATATTTT.

This clone was observed a few times. This chain connects TRBV2 to TRBJ2-7; D is possibly TRBD2 (6 bases). Germline V gene data show CDR1 as SNHLY and CDR2 as FYNNEI. This CDR3 comprises 15 residues. The V gene lost 5 bases and the J gene lost 1 base, with 15 bases spanning the gap. CDR3 DNA: TGTGCCAGCAGTCCAAAATCCGGGGGTTCCTACGAGCAGTACTTC. Translating it yields CASSPKSGGSYEQYF. Full variable domain (remainder filled in from reference TRBV2 and TRBJ2-7): EPEVTQTPSHQVTQMGQEVILRCVPISNHLYFYWYRQILGQKVEFLVSFYNNEISEKSEIFDDQFSVERPDGSNFTLKIRSTKLEDSAMYFCASSPKSGGSYEQYFGPGTRLTVT.

This CDR3 reads CASSMEGRGRGFYGYTF. The CDR3 DNA sequence: TGTGCCAGTAGTATGGAGGGCAGGGGGCGCGGGTTCTATGGCTACACCTTC. This chain links TRBV19 with TRBJ1-2; 8 positions match TRBD1. V shed 3 bases and J 4 bases; nucleotides not matched to a gene: 13. The V gene's germline CDR1 is LNHDA and CDR2 SQIVND (reference sequence). This CDR3 comprises 17 residues.

The chain joins TRBV4-2 to TRBJ2-2, with 9 bases aligning to TRBD2. CDR1 and CDR2 from the germline V gene are LGHNA and YNFKEQ. This CDR3 has 18 residues. V gave up 0 bases and J gave up 7 bases; unmatched junction bases: 12. This chain's CDR3 is CASSQESLRLAGYGELFF. CDR3 nucleotide sequence: TGTGCCAGCAGCCAAGAATCGTTGAGGCTAGCGGGGTACGGGGAGCTGTTTTTT.

This clone is a singleton in its sample. CDR3 nucleotide sequence: TGTGCCAGCAGTGAGAGACGGGGGTGGGCAGATACGCAGTATTTT. Protein sequence: CASSERRGWADTQYF. The J gene is TRBJ2-3, the V gene TRBV2; TRBD2 might be the D (6 bases). In germline, CDR1 is SNHLY, CDR2 FYNNEI. Trimming removed 3 bases at V and 4 bases at J, with 14 bases between. There are 15 residues in the CDR3.

The rearrangement uses TRBV5-4 and TRBJ1-2; 10 positions match TRBD1. The V segment lost 0 bases and the J segment 3 bases; nucleotides outside the gene matches: 2. The germline gives CDR1 SGHNT, CDR2 YYREEE (reference sequence). CDR3 length equals 15 residues. The DNA of the CDR3 is TGTGCCAGCAGCTTGGTCGGGACAGGGGACTATGGCTACACCTTC. Translating it yields CASSLVGTGDYGYTF.

This sequence joins TRBV2 and TRBJ1-2, with 8 bases matching TRBD1. This CDR3 spans 15 amino acids. With V trimmed by 5 bases and J by 7 bases, 12 bases remained unmatched. Germline values: CDR1 SNHLY, CDR2 FYNNEI. CDR3 amino acids: CASSSRDRISVGYTF. For the CDR3, the DNA is TGTGCCAGCAGTTCCCGGGACAGGATATCGGTTGGCTACACCTTC. Full variable domain (remainder filled in from reference TRBV2 and TRBJ1-2): EPEVTQTPSHQVTQMGQEVILRCVPISNHLYFYWYRQILGQKVEFLVSFYNNEISEKSEIFDDQFSVERPDGSNFTLKIRSTKLEDSAMYFCASSSRDRISVGYTFGSGTRLTVV.

The chain couples TRBV19 to TRBJ1-1; tentative D call: TRBD1 (6 bases). Germline V CDR1 and CDR2: LNHDA, SQIVND (reference sequence). V was shortened by 6 bases and J by 1 base, with 15 bases between the two germline ends. The length of the CDR3 is 15 residues. The CDR3 region is CASRGTNLGNTEAFF. CDR3 in DNA: TGTGCCAGTAGGGGGACAAACCTAGGGAACACTGAAGCTTTCTTT.